The entry below describes one T cell receptor beta chain. Its specificity is not known. CDR1 and CDR2 (germline): SNHLY, FYNNEI. V lost 6 bases to trimming and J lost 1 base, with 16 bases between them. The CDR3 consists of 16 residues. Sequencing relied on immunoSEQ assay v3.0, run at survey level. Sequencing aimed at about 40,000-55,000 T-cell genomes per sample. Clones were read by immunoSEQ multiplex PCR, and TCRdb kept only the in-frame ones, dropping some. In the table there are about 21,000 clones, approximately 76% of which are singletons. The data originate from a study of long-term antiretroviral therapy in people with HIV. Across the whole study: Samples collected earliest predate the 2015 immediate-ART recommendation by about a decade.

Overall study findings and caveats: Subsequent to ART, diversity was augmented yet persisted below that of transplant donor controls.

Specimen: unsorted PBMCs, collected less than 1.8 years before starting antiretroviral therapy. The chain has TRBV2 and TRBJ1-5; no reliable D call. This sequence originates from a woman aged 40-49 years with HIV. The DNA of the CDR3 is TGTGCCAGCAGCAGAAAGGCAGCCGCAAGCAATCAGCCCCAGCATTTT. Amino acid sequence: CASSRKAAASNQPQHF.